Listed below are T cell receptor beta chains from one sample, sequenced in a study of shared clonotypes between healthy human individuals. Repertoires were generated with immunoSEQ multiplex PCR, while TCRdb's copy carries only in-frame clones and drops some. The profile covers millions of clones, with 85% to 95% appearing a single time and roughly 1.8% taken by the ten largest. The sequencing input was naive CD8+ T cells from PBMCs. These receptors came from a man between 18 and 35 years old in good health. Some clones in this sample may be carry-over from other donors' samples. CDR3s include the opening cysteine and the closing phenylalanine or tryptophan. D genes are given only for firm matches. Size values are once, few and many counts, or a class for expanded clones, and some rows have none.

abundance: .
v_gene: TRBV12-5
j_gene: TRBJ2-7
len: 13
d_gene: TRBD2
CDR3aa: CASGFSDGGEQYF
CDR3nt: TGTGCTAGTGGTTTTTCCGACGGGGGGGAGCAGTACTTC

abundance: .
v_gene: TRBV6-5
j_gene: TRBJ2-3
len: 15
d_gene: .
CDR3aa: CASSLTPASTDTQYF
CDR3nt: TGTGCCAGCAGTTTAACACCGGCTAGCACAGATACGCAGTATTTT

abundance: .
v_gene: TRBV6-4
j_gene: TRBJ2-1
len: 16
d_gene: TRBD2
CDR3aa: CASSDSTSGSKDEQFF
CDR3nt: TGTGCCAGCAGTGACTCTACTAGCGGGAGCAAGGATGAGCAGTTCTTC

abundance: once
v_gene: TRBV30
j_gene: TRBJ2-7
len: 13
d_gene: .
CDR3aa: CAWRGTSIYEQYF
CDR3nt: TGTGCCTGGAGGGGGACTTCCATATACGAGCAGTACTTC

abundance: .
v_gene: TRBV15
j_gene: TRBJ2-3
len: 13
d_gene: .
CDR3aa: CATSGGRRDTQYF
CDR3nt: TGTGCCACCAGTGGGGGGAGAAGAGATACGCAGTATTTT

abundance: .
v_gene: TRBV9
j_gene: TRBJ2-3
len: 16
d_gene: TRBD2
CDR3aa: CASSEHGLAPTDTQYF
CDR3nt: TGTGCCAGCAGCGAACACGGACTAGCGCCAACAGATACGCAGTATTTT

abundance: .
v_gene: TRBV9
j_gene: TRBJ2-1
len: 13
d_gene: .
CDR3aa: CASSVAGYGEQFF
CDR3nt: TGTGCCAGCAGCGTAGCAGGGTATGGGGAGCAGTTCTTC

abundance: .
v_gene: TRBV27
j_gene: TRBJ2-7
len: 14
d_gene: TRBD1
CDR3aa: CASSPGTAPYEQYF
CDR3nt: TGTGCCAGCAGCCCCGGGACAGCGCCCTACGAGCAGTACTTC

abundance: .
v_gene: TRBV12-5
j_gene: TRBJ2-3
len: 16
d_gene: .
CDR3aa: CASGLWGTADGDTQYF
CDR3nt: TGTGCTAGTGGTTTGTGGGGGACCGCCGACGGAGATACGCAGTATTTT

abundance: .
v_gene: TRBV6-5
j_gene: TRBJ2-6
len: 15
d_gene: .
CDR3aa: CASSNQRKGANVLTF
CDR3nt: TGTGCCAGCAGTAACCAAAGAAAGGGGGCCAACGTCCTGACTTTC

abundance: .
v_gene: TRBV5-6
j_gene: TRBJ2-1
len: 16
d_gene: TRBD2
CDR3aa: CASTGTSGRSYNEQFF
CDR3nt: TGTGCCAGCACTGGGACTAGCGGGAGGTCCTACAATGAGCAGTTCTTC

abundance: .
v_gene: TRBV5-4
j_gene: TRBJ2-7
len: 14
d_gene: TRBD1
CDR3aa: CASSLGDRVFEQYF
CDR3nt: TGTGCCAGCAGCTTAGGGGACAGGGTATTCGAGCAGTACTTC